The 22 T cell receptor beta chains below come from one sample, sequenced in a study of T cells in Graves' hyperthyroidism and ophthalmopathy. The investigators amplified TCR beta CDR3 regions from RNA transcripts. With the HTBI primer set, the TCR CDR3 went through a first round of RT-PCR. TCRdb independently ran MiXCR on the multiplex PCR reads; one entry per CDR3 protein. The data hold 660,000 or so distinct CDR3 sequences, with less than 45% observed a single time. The sample comprised peripheral blood or thyroid tissue (not recorded which). Receptors originate from an adult man with Graves' disease, either hyperthyroidism or ophthalmopathy (not recorded which).

In its sample, this clonotype was seen many times. This sequence joins TRBV13 and TRBJ1-6, with TRBD1 matching 9 bases. Germline CDR1 PRHDT, CDR2 FYEKMQ (reference sequence). The CDR3 loop spans 15 amino acids. The trim removed 3 bases at V and 6 bases at J, leaving 3 bases unmatched. The CDR3 region is CASSFQQGANSPLHF. The CDR3 DNA reads as TGTGCCAGCAGCTTTCAACAGGGGGCTAATTCACCCCTCCACTTT.

V gene TRBV5-1 combines with J gene TRBJ2-2; no definite D call. Trimming removed 0 bases at V and 2 bases at J, with 11 bases between. CDR1 is SGHRS and CDR2 is YFSETQ in the germline V gene. The length of the CDR3 is 16 residues. Written as DNA, the CDR3 is TGCGCCAGCAGCTTGGCGGCTCGGGTTAACACCGGGGAGCTGTTTTTT. Translation: CASSLAARVNTGELFF.

Comment on this clonotype: Since a much larger clone is just one base distant, this may be a read error. Here the CDR3 omits its conserved ending phenylalanine or tryptophan, so a read error is the likely source. V gene TRBV20-1 combines with J gene TRBJ1-6, with D unresolved. The germline V gene encodes CDR1 DFQATT and CDR2 SNEGSKA (reference sequence). Trimming cost V 0 bases and J 11 bases, with 11 bases left between them. The length of the CDR3 is 13 residues. Written as DNA, the CDR3 is TGCAGTGCTAGAGATAGGGCAGCTGCACCCCTCCACCTT. The encoded protein is CSARDRAAAPLHL.

J is TRBJ2-7 and V is TRBV20-1; D gene uncertain. CDR1 is DFQATT and CDR2 is SNEGSKA in the germline V gene (reference sequence). V was pared by 2 bases and J by 2 bases, with 13 bases between. The CDR3 is 14 amino acids. CDR3 DNA: TGCAGTGCTAGAAATCGGGTTCCCACCTACGAGCAGTACTTC. Translated, it gives CSARNRVPTYEQYF.

This clonotype has only a few counts. This may stem from a read error, because a much larger clone lies one nucleotide away. In DNA form, the CDR3 reads TGTGCCAGCAGCCTCCACATGAACACTGAAGCTTTCTTT. Protein: CASSLHMNTEAFF. The chain uses TRBV7-9 and TRBJ1-1; D unclear. V was shortened by 5 bases and J by 0 bases, with 7 bases between the two germline ends. Per the germline V gene, CDR1 is SEHNR and CDR2 is FQNEAQ (reference sequence). There are 13 residues in the CDR3.

The chain recombines TRBV20-1 with TRBJ2-2; D possibly corresponds to TRBD1 (6 bases). This CDR3 contains 16 residues. Deletions cut 0 bases from V and 1 base from J, with 12 bases between. Germline V gene data show CDR1 as DFQATT and CDR2 as SNEGSKA (reference sequence). The DNA of the CDR3 is TGCAGTGCTAGAGAAGCGGCCAGGGGGAACACCGGGGAGCTGTTTTTT. It encodes CSAREAARGNTGELFF.

This chain uses TRBV25-1 with TRBJ1-6; 9 nucleotides line up with TRBD1. This CDR3 has 15 residues. The V and J ends lost 4 bases and 10 bases, in that order; junction bases with no gene match: 8. Germline V lookup: CDR1 MGHDK, CDR2 SYGVNS. CDR3 sequence (DNA): TGTGCCAGCAGTGGAAGGACAGGGGCTGGATCACCCCTCCACTTT. Amino acid sequence: CASSGRTGAGSPLHF.

The chain carries TRBV20-1 and TRBJ1-2; D gene ambiguous. Germline V gene lookup returns CDR1 DFQATT and CDR2 SNEGSKA (reference sequence). V lost 0 bases to trimming and J lost 6 bases, with 17 bases between them. The CDR3 contains 15 residues. The CDR3 reads CSARDLSIGYDGYTF. As DNA, the CDR3 is TGCAGTGCTAGAGATCTTTCTATAGGCTACGATGGCTACACCTTC.

With respect to this clonotype: One junction end does not reproduce the germline sequence, and a read error may be involved. The chain couples TRBV7-9 to TRBJ1-6; 11 nucleotides match TRBD1. The germline CDR1 and CDR2 sequences are SEHNR and FQNEAQ (reference sequence). CDR3 length: 16 residues. The CDR3 DNA reads TGCGCCAGCAGCTCTGGACAGGGGGCGTATAATTCACCCCTCCACTTT. Translating gives CASSSGQGAYNSPLHF.

J is TRBJ2-7 and V is TRBV11-2; D may be TRBD1 (6 bases). Trimming removed 7 bases from V and 2 bases from J, with 18 bases in between. The V gene's germline CDR1 is SGHAT and CDR2 FQNNGV. The CDR3 has 15 amino acids. This chain's CDR3 is CASTYVGTKTYEQYF. The CDR3 nucleotides are TGTGCCAGCACTTATGTTGGGACAAAAACCTACGAGCAGTACTTC.

The chain links TRBV19 to TRBJ1-5; D ambiguous. V was cut by 8 bases and J by 7 bases, with 9 bases left in between. Germline V gene lookup returns CDR1 LNHDA and CDR2 SQIVND (reference sequence). The CDR3 totals 11 residues. The chain's CDR3 is CASGWEQPQHF. The DNA of the CDR3 is TGTGCCAGTGGTTGGGAACAGCCCCAGCATTTT.

This clonotype was seen ten or more times. The chain combines TRBV19 with TRBJ2-7; 9 bases match TRBD2. The J segment lost 5 bases and the V segment lost 5 bases, leaving 7 bases of the junction unmatched. Germline loops: CDR1 LNHDA, CDR2 SQIVND (reference sequence). The CDR3 runs 14 residues. The CDR3 protein is CASSWGLASHEQYF. CDR3 sequence (DNA): TGTGCCAGTAGTTGGGGACTAGCTTCCCACGAGCAGTACTTC. The variable domain in full, with the rest retrieved from reference TRBV19 and TRBJ2-7, is DGGITQSPKYLFRKEGQNVTLSCEQNLNHDAMYWYRQDPGQGLRLIYYSQIVNDFQKGDIAEGYSVSREKKESFPLTVTSAQKNPTAFYLCASSWGLASHEQYFGPGTRLTVT.

V is TRBV20-1 and J is TRBJ1-5, with a tentative D call TRBD1 (5 bases). V shed 0 bases and J shed 7 bases, with 16 bases lying between them. This CDR3 has 15 amino acids. Germline V CDR1 and CDR2: DFQATT, SNEGSKA (reference sequence). The CDR3 region is CSARDPQDLQQPQHF. The CDR3 nucleotides are TGCAGTGCTAGAGATCCACAGGACCTTCAACAGCCCCAGCATTTT.

Many counts were recorded for this clonotype. The chain employs TRBV29-1 and TRBJ1-1; 7 bases are a match to TRBD1. The germline V gene has CDR1 SQVTM and CDR2 ANQGSEA. With V trimmed by 8 bases and J by 6 bases, 6 bases remained unmatched. The CDR3 runs 11 residues. CDR3 nucleotide sequence: TGCAGCTTCCGACAGGGCCCTGAAGCTTTCTTT. Amino acids: CSFRQGPEAFF.

The chain carries TRBV19 and TRBJ2-7, with TRBD1 as a possible D gene (6 bases). From germline, CDR1 is LNHDA and CDR2 SQIVND (reference sequence). The CDR3 length is 14 residues. The V gene lost 4 bases and the J gene lost 7 bases, with 17 bases spanning the gap. The CDR3 DNA reads as TGTGCCAGTAGTACACAGGGCTTTGACACTGAGCAGTACTTC. Amino acids: CASSTQGFDTEQYF.

CDR3 sequence (DNA): TGTGCCAGCAGTGAAGATCCGGGGACAATGAACACTGAAGCTTTCTTT. This codes for CASSEDPGTMNTEAFF. The V call is TRBV25-1, the J call TRBJ1-1, with a possible D match to TRBD1 (6 bases). Trimming pared 2 bases from V and 0 bases from J, leaving 13 bases between. The CDR3 is made up of 16 amino acids. CDR1 is MGHDK and CDR2 is SYGVNS in the germline V gene.

This clonotype was observed at least ten times. The genes are TRBV5-1 and TRBJ1-1; 7 nucleotides align to TRBD1. CDR3 size: 14 residues. Germline V gene sequence: CDR1 SGHRS, CDR2 YFSETQ. Trimming took 7 bases from V and 4 from J; bases not matched to a gene: 10. The CDR3 region is CASRQGEESTEAFF. The CDR3 DNA is TGCGCCAGCCGGCAGGGGGAGGAGAGCACTGAAGCTTTCTTT.

The chain combines TRBV20-1 with TRBJ2-7; 7 bases line up with TRBD1. V was clipped by 2 bases and J by 1 base; unmatched bases: 5. The CDR3 consists of 14 residues. Germline V gene lookup returns CDR1 DFQATT and CDR2 SNEGSKA (reference sequence). In nucleotides, the CDR3 is TGCAGTGCTAGACCCAGGGACAGTTCCTACGAGCAGTACTTC. It yields the protein CSARPRDSSYEQYF.

This rearrangement joins TRBV20-1 to TRBJ1-3; D is unresolved. Trimming shortened V by 1 base and J by 2 bases, and 12 bases separated the two germline ends. The CDR3 has 15 amino acids. Looked up from germline, CDR1 is DFQATT and CDR2 is SNEGSKA (reference sequence). The CDR3 DNA is TGCAGTGCTAGAGTCAGGACTATCCCTGGAAACACCATATATTTT. Its translation: CSARVRTIPGNTIYF.

This clonotype was observed a few times. CDR3 sequence: CASSHRQGVNEQYF. In DNA form, the CDR3 reads TGTGCCAGCAGCCACCGACAGGGGGTGAACGAGCAGTACTTC. The chain uses TRBV11-2 and TRBJ2-7, with TRBD1 matching 9 bases. V was pared by 5 bases and J by 5 bases, with 7 bases of the junction left unmatched. The CDR3 is 14 amino acids. CDR1 SGHAT and CDR2 FQNNGV come from the germline V gene.

The chain combines TRBV12-3 or TRBV12-4 with TRBJ1-4, with no clear D. The ends were cut back, 5 bases at V and 8 bases at J, with 9 bases in the middle. CDR3 length: 12 amino acids. The CDR3 region has the DNA TGTGCCAGCAGTCTCTCGAGGGAAAAACTGTTTTTT. It translates to CASSLSREKLFF.

The chain carries TRBV15 and TRBJ1-1; 7 nucleotides line up with TRBD1. The CDR3 loop spans 16 amino acids. The V gene's germline CDR1 is LNHNV and CDR2 YYDKDF (reference sequence). V trimming: 3 bases; J trimming: 2 bases; junction bases outside the gene matches: 9. The CDR3 loop reads CATSSPGTASNTEAFF. CDR3 sequence (DNA): TGTGCCACCAGCAGTCCCGGGACAGCAAGCAACACTGAAGCTTTCTTT.